This TCR beta chain was recorded in a study of T cells in tuberculosis. The CDR3 is made up of 13 amino acids. Trimming pared 4 bases from V and 1 base from J, leaving 7 bases between. Germline V gives CDR1 MNHEY, CDR2 SMNVEV (reference sequence). Using immunoSEQ multiplex PCR, the repertoire was profiled, and TCRdb retains in-frame clones only, with some absent. The table has 25,000 to 35,000 clones, roughly 95% seen once. Sequenced: PBMCs. This receptor was taken from a donor between 10 and 29 years old with latent tuberculosis or without tuberculosis infection. This rearrangement joins TRBV27 to TRBJ1-1; D gene unclear. CDR3 in DNA: TGTGCCAGCAGTTATACAGAGAACACTGAAGCTTTCTTT. This translates into CASSYTENTEAFF.